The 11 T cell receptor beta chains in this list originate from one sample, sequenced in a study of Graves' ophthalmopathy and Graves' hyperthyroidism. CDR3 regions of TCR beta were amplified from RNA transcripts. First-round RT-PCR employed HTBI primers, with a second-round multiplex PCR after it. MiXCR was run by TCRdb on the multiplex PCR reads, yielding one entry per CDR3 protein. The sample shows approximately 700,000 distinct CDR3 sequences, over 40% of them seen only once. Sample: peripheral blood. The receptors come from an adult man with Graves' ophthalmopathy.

The CDR3 sequence is CASSDAGSSLYGYTF. The CDR3 nucleotides are TGTGCCAGCAGTGATGCAGGCTCTTCCCTCTATGGCTACACCTTC. This sequence joins TRBV25-1 and TRBJ1-2; no clear D gene. The CDR3 length is 15 residues. The V end was cut by 3 bases, the J end by 4 bases, with 15 bases between. Looked up from germline, CDR1 is MGHDK and CDR2 is SYGVNS.

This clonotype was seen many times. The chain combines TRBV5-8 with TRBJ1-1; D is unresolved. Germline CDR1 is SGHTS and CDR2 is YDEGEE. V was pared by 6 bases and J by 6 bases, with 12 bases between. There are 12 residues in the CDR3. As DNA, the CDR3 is TGTGCCAGCACCTTTCCCGGATCTGAAGCTTTCTTT. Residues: CASTFPGSEAFF.

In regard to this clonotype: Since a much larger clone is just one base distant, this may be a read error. The CDR3 is CASSREHSTTNEKLFF. The CDR3 bases are TGTGCCAGCAGCCGGGAACACTCTACAACTAATGAAAAACTGTTTTTT. The chain is built from TRBV7-8 and TRBJ1-4; D gene ambiguous. Trimming removed 5 bases at V and 0 bases at J, with 13 bases between. CDR1 SGHVS and CDR2 FQNEAQ come from the germline V gene. This CDR3 contains 16 residues. The entire variable domain, with the rest obtained from reference TRBV7-8 and TRBJ1-4, is as follows: GAGVSQSPRYKVAKRGQDVALRCDPISGHVSLFWYQQALGQGPEFLTYFQNEAQLDKSGLPSDRFFAERPEGSVSTLKIQRTQQEDSAVYLCASSREHSTTNEKLFFGSGTQLSVL.

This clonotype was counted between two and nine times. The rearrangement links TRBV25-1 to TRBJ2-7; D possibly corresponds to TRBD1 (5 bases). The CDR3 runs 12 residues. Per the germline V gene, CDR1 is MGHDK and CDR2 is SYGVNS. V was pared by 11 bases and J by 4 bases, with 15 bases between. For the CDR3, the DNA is TGTGCCTGGAGTGGCACAGGTTACGAGCAGTACTTC. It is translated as CAWSGTGYEQYF.

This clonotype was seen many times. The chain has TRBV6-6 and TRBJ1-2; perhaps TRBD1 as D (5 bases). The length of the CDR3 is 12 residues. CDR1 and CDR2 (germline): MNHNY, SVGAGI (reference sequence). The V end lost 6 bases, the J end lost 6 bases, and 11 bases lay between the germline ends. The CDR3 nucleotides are TGTGCCAGCAGACCCGGGACGGATGGCTACACCTTC. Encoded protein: CASRPGTDGYTF.

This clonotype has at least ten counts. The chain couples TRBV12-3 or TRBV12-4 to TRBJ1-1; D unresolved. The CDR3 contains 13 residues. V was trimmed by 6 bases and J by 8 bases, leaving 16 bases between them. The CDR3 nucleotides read TGTGCCAGCAGATTGCCCCTGACACAAGAAGCTTTCTTT. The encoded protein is CASRLPLTQEAFF.

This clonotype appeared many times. Here the CDR3 reads CSVGGQAGTEAFF. As DNA, the CDR3 is TGCAGCGTTGGGGGACAGGCCGGGACTGAAGCTTTCTTT. The genes are TRBV29-1 and TRBJ1-1; 8 nucleotides align to TRBD1. The CDR3 spans 13 residues. The V segment lost 4 bases and the J segment 5 bases; nucleotides outside the gene matches: 6. Per germline, CDR1 SQVTM and CDR2 ANQGSEA.

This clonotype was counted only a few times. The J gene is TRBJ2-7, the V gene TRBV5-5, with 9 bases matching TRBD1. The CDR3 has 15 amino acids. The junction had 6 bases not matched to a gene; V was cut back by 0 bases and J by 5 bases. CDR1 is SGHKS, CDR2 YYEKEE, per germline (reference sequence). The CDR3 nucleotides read TGTGCCAGCAGCTTGGGAGGACAGGGGTATCACGAGCAGTACTTC. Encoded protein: CASSLGGQGYHEQYF.

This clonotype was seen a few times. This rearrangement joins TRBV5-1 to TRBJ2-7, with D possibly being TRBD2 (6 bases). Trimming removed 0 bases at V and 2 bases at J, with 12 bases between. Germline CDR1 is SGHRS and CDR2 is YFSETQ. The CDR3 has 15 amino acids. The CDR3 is CASSLAAGPPYEQYF. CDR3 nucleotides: TGCGCCAGCAGCTTGGCCGCGGGACCTCCCTACGAGCAGTACTTC.

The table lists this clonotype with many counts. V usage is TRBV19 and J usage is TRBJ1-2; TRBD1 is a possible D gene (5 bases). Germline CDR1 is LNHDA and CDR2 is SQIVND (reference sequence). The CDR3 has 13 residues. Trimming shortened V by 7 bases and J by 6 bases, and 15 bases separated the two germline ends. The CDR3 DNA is TGTGCCAGTATCAAGGGGCTGGGGGATGGCTACACCTTC. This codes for CASIKGLGDGYTF. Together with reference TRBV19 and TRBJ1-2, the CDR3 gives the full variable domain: DGGITQSPKYLFRKEGQNVTLSCEQNLNHDAMYWYRQDPGQGLRLIYYSQIVNDFQKGDIAEGYSVSREKKESFPLTVTSAQKNPTAFYLCASIKGLGDGYTFGSGTRLTVV.

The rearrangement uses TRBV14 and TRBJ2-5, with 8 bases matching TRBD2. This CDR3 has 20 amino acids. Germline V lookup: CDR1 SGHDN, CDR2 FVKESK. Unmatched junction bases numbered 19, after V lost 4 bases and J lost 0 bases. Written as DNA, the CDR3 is TGTGCCAGCAGCCTGACTAGCGTTGAGGCGTTTCCGGCAGACCAAGAGACCCAGTACTTC. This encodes CASSLTSVEAFPADQETQYF.